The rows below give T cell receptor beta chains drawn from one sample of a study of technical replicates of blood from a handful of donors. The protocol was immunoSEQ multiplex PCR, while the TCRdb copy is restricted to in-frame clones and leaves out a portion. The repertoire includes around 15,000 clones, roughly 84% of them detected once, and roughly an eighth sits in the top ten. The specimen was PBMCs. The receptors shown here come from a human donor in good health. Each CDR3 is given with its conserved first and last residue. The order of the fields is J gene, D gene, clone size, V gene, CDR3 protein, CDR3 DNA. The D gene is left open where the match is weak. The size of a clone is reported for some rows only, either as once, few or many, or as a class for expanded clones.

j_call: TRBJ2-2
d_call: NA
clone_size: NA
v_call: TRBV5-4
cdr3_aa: CASSFVGGFGELFF
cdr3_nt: TGTGCCAGCAGCTTTGTGGGGGGTTTTGGGGAGCTGTTTTTT

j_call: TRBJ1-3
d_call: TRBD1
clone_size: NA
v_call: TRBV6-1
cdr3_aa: CASSPQGTQNTIYF
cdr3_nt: TGTGCCAGCAGCCCACAGGGGACGCAAAACACCATATATTTT

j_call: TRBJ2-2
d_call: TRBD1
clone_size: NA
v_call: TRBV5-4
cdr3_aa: CASGEGPGQGGSGELFF
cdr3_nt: TGTGCCAGCGGCGAAGGGCCAGGACAGGGAGGCTCCGGGGAGCTGTTTTTT

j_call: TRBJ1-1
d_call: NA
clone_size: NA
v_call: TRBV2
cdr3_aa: CASSGREASNTEAFF
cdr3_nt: TGTGCCAGCAGTGGCCGAGAGGCCTCGAACACTGAAGCTTTCTTT

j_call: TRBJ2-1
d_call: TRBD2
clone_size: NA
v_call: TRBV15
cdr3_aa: CATSRELVSGRSGSIYNEQFF
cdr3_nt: TGTGCCACCAGCAGAGAATTGGTCTCAGGACGTAGCGGGAGCATCTACAATGAGCAGTTCTTC

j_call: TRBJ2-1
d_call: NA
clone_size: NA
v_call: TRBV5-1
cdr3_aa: CASSLRLQGDSYNEQFF
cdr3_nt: TGCGCCAGCAGCTTGCGGTTACAGGGAGACTCCTACAATGAGCAGTTCTTC

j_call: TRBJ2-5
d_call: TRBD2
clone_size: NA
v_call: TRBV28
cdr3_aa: CASTGLAGTSEETQYF
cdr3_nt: TGTGCCAGCACCGGACTAGCGGGCACCAGCGAGGAGACCCAGTACTTC

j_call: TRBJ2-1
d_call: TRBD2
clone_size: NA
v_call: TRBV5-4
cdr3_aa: CASSLTSGPRGNEQFF
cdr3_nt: TGTGCCAGCAGCTTGACTAGCGGGCCACGGGGGAATGAGCAGTTCTTC

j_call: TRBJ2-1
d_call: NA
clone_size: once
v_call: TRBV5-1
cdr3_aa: CASSLDLNEQFF
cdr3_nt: TGCGCCAGCAGCTTGGACTTAAATGAGCAGTTCTTC

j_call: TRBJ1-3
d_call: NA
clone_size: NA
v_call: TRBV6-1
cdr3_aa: CASSGYVGGGNTIYF
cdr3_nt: TGTGCCAGCAGTGGGTACGTCGGGGGAGGAAACACCATATATTTT

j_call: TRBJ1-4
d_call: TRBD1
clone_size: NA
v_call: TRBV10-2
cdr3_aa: CASRDRESAGAGKLFF
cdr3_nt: TGCGCCAGCAGGGACAGGGAAAGTGCCGGTGCGGGAAAACTGTTTTTT

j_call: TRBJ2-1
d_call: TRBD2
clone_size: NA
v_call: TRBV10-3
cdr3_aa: CAISESTSGNNEQFF
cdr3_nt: TGTGCCATCAGTGAGTCAACTAGCGGGAACAATGAGCAGTTCTTC

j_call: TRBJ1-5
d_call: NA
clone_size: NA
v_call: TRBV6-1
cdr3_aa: CASSDAQQGRPQHF
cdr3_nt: TGTGCCAGCAGTGATGCTCAACAGGGACGGCCCCAGCATTTT

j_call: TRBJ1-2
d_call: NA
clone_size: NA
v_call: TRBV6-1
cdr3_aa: CASSEIGGGWRDYGYTF
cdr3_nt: TGTGCCAGCAGTGAAATTGGGGGAGGTTGGAGGGACTATGGCTACACCTTC

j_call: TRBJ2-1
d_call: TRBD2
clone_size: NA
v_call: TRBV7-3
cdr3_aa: CASSEGTSGNEQFF
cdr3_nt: TGTGCCAGCAGCGAAGGGACTAGCGGAAATGAGCAGTTCTTC

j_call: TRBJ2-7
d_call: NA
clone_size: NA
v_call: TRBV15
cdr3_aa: CATSRGFMGRSLYEQYF
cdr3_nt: TGTGCCACCAGCAGGGGATTTATGGGGCGTTCTCTATACGAGCAGTACTTC

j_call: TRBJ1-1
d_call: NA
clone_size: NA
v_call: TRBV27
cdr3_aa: CASSFGQGGTEAFF
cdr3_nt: TGTGCCAGCAGTTTTGGGCAGGGAGGCACTGAAGCTTTCTTT

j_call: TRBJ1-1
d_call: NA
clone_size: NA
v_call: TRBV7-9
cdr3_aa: CASSPVPNTEAFF
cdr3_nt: TGTGCCAGCAGTCCCGTCCCGAACACTGAAGCTTTCTTT

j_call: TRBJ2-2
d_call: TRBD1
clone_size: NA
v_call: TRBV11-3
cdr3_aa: CASSRGQGFGELFF
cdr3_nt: TGTGCCAGCAGCAGGGGACAGGGGTTCGGGGAGCTGTTTTTT

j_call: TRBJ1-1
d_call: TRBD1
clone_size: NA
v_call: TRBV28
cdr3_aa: CASSPQGASGTEAFF
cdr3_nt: TGTGCCAGCAGCCCGCAGGGGGCCTCTGGCACTGAAGCTTTCTTT

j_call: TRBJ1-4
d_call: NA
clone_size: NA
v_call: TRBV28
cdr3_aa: CASSSSGAGDEKLFF
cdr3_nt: TGTGCCAGCAGTTCTTCAGGGGCGGGGGATGAAAAACTGTTTTTT

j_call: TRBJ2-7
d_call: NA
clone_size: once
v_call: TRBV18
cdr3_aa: CASLRTGRGDEQYF
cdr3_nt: TGTGCCAGCTTACGGACGGGCCGCGGGGACGAGCAGTACTTC

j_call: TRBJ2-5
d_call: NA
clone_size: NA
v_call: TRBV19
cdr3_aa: CASSIGERANQETQYF
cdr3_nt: TGTGCCAGTAGTATAGGGGAGCGGGCAAACCAAGAGACCCAGTACTTC

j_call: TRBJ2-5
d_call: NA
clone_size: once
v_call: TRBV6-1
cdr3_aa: CASSLSRLETQYF
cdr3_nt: TGTGCCAGCAGCCTTTCACGACTGGAGACCCAGTACTTC

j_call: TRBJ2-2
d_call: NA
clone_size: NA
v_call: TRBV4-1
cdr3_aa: CASSHSGGTGELFF
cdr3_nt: TGCGCCAGCAGCCACTCAGGAGGGACCGGGGAGCTGTTTTTT

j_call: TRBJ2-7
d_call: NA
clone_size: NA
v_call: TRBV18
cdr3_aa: CASSPLGGVEYEQYF
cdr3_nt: TGTGCCAGCTCACCCCTGGGGGGAGTTGAGTACGAGCAGTACTTC

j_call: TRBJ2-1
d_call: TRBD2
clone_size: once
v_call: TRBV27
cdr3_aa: CASSLWAGGPSEQFF
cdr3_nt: TGTGCCAGCAGTTTATGGGCGGGAGGGCCCTCCGAGCAGTTCTTC

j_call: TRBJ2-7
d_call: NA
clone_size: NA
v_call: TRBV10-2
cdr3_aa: CAIQGDSTQYF
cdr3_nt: TGCGCCATACAGGGAGATTCTACGCAGTACTTC

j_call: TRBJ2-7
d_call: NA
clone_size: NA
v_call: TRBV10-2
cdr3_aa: CASSEGSGLYEQYF
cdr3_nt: TGCGCCAGCAGTGAGGGTAGCGGCCTCTACGAGCAGTACTTC

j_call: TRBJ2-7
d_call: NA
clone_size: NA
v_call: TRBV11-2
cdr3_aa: CASSPSEVEQYF
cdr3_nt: TGTGCCAGCAGCCCCTCTGAGGTCGAGCAGTACTTC

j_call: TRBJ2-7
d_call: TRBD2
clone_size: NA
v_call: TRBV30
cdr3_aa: CAWGGAYEQYF
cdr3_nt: TGTGCCTGGGGGGGGGCCTACGAGCAGTACTTC

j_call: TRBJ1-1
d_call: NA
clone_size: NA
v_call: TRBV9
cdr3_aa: CASSAQGNTEAFF
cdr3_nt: TGTGCCAGCAGCGCTCAGGGGAACACTGAAGCTTTCTTT

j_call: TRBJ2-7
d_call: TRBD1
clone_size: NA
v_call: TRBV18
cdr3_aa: CASSPGTGPYEQYF
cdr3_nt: TGTGCCAGCTCACCCGGGACAGGGCCATACGAGCAGTACTTC

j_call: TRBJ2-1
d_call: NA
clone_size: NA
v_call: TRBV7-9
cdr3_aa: CASSRLAYNEQFF
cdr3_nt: TGTGCCAGCAGCCGACTAGCCTACAATGAGCAGTTCTTC

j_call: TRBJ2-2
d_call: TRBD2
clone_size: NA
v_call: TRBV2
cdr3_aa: CASRGWTSGRLGTGELFF
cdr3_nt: TGTGCCAGCAGGGGATGGACTAGCGGGAGATTAGGCACCGGGGAGCTGTTTTTT

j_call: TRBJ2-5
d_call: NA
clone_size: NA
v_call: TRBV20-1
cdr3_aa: CSAHRAETQYF
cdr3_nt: TGCAGTGCCCACCGCGCTGAGACCCAGTACTTC

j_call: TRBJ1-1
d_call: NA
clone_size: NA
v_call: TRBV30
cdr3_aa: CAWGGEDTEAFF
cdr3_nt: TGTGCCTGGGGGGGGGAGGACACTGAAGCTTTCTTT

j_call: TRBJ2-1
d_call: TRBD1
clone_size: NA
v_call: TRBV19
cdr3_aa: CASIPSGTGIDEQFF
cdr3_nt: TGTGCCAGTATCCCTTCTGGGACAGGGATCGATGAGCAGTTCTTC

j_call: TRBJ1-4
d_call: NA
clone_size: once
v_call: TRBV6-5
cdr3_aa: CASSPTGMEKLFF
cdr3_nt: TGTGCCAGCAGTCCAACAGGGATGGAAAAACTGTTTTTT

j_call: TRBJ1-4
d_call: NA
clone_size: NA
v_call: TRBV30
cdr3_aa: CAWKGGGVEKLFF
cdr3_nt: TGTGCCTGGAAAGGAGGAGGCGTGGAAAAACTGTTTTTT

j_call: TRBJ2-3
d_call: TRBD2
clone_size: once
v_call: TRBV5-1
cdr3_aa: CASSLRGSGRMADTQYF
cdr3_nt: TGCGCCAGCAGCTTGAGGGGTAGCGGGAGGATGGCAGATACGCAGTATTTT